The 15 T cell receptor beta chains below come from one sample, sequenced in a study of technical replicates of blood from several donors. Data came from immunoSEQ multiplex PCR; TCRdb stores just in-frame clones and leaves some out. This sample carries some 77,000 clones, 90% to 95% of them seen once, and the ten largest clones take roughly 0.4%. Material for sequencing was T cells isolated from PBMCs. The source is a human donor in good health.

The chain employs TRBV2 and TRBJ2-3; TRBD2 matches at 9 bases. Trimming took 5 bases from V and 3 from J; bases not matched to a gene: 6. CDR3 length equals 15 residues. Germline lookup yields CDR1 SNHLY and CDR2 FYNNEI. The CDR3 spells CASSSSGRGTDTQYF. CDR3 sequence (DNA): TGTGCCAGCAGTAGTAGCGGGAGAGGGACAGATACGCAGTATTTT.

This sequence joins TRBV27 and TRBJ1-2; 7 bases match TRBD1. The germline V gene encodes CDR1 MNHEY and CDR2 SMNVEV (reference sequence). V lost 2 bases and J lost 4; bases outside the gene matches: 4. This CDR3 is 14 amino acids long. In DNA, the CDR3 is TGTGCCAGCAGTTTACTTCGGGACAGCTATGGCTACACCTTC. Amino acids: CASSLLRDSYGYTF.

The chain recombines TRBV27 with TRBJ2-7; TRBD2 might be the D (7 bases). V gave up 4 bases and J gave up 3 bases, with 19 bases separating them. The germline gives CDR1 MNHEY, CDR2 SMNVEV (reference sequence). The CDR3 has 16 residues. This chain's CDR3 is CASSSSGYREGYEQYF. CDR3 bases: TGTGCCAGCAGTTCCTCTGGGTACAGGGAGGGCTACGAGCAGTACTTC.

J is TRBJ1-5 and V is TRBV4-1; D remains unclear. Trimming removed 2 bases from V and 3 bases from J, with 8 bases in between. Looked up from germline, CDR1 is MGHRA and CDR2 is YSYEKL. The CDR3 consists of 14 residues. The CDR3 protein is CASSQSRFNQPQHF. For the CDR3, the DNA is TGCGCCAGCAGCCAATCTCGGTTCAATCAGCCCCAGCATTTT.

This rearrangement joins TRBV28 to TRBJ1-2; D is unclear. This CDR3 comprises 14 residues. Germline V gene lookup returns CDR1 MDHEN and CDR2 SYDVKM. V was clipped by 2 bases and J by 1 base, with 8 bases between them. CDR3 coding DNA: TGTGCCAGCAGTTTAAACGGTTATAACTATGGCTACACCTTC. Its protein product is CASSLNGYNYGYTF.

V is TRBV2 and J is TRBJ2-3; D may be TRBD2 (6 bases). From germline, CDR1 is SNHLY and CDR2 FYNNEI. V was pared by 11 bases and J by 0 bases, with 24 bases between. The CDR3 totals 17 residues. CDR3 sequence reads: CAPTGSLRDTSTDTQYF. DNA of the CDR3: TGTGCCCCCACCGGAAGTCTGCGGGATACTAGCACAGATACGCAGTATTTT.

This clone was detected a few times. This chain links TRBV7-9 with TRBJ1-1; D is possibly TRBD1 (6 bases). Per germline, CDR1 SEHNR and CDR2 FQNEAQ (reference sequence). The CDR3 extends over 15 amino acids. V was trimmed by 7 bases and J by 1 base, leaving 16 bases between them. In DNA form, the CDR3 reads TGTGCCAGCATCTCTCCGGGACAAAGGAACACTGAAGCTTTCTTT. This gives the protein CASISPGQRNTEAFF.

The sample holds one count of this clone. This chain uses TRBV27 with TRBJ2-7, with D maybe TRBD1 (6 bases). The CDR3 is 16 amino acids. V was clipped by 5 bases and J by 3 bases, with 20 bases between them. Looked up from germline, CDR1 is MNHEY and CDR2 is SMNVEV (reference sequence). The CDR3 bases are TGTGCCAGCAGTCCCATTCTTTCGACAGGAGACTACGAGCAGTACTTC. It encodes CASSPILSTGDYEQYF.

Only one count was recorded for this clone. The chain joins TRBV27 to TRBJ2-6, with D possibly being TRBD1 (6 bases). The CDR3 length is 13 residues. Trimming took off 10 bases at V and 4 bases at J, with 11 bases between the two ends. Per germline, CDR1 MNHEY and CDR2 SMNVEV (reference sequence). CDR3 residues: CATGARGANVLTF. The CDR3 nucleotides are TGTGCCACAGGGGCGCGGGGGGCCAACGTCCTGACTTTC.

The chain couples TRBV5-1 to TRBJ2-7; D remains unclear. Looked up from germline, CDR1 is SGHRS and CDR2 is YFSETQ. Trimming shortened V by 0 bases and J by 3 bases, and 7 bases separated the two germline ends. This CDR3 contains 13 residues. DNA for the CDR3: TGCGCCAGCAGCTTGGATGGCGGCTACGAGCAGTACTTC. This codes for CASSLDGGYEQYF.

The chain employs TRBV30 and TRBJ1-1; D is possibly TRBD1 (6 bases). The germline V and J ends were trimmed by 5 bases and 11 bases, with 15 bases remaining between them. This CDR3 has 11 residues. CDR1 and CDR2 (germline): GTSNPN, SVGIG (reference sequence). CDR3 region: CAWGSGTPAFF. The CDR3 DNA reads as TGTGCCTGGGGTAGCGGGACACCGGCTTTCTTT.

The V gene is TRBV19, the J gene TRBJ1-5, with 8 bases aligning to TRBD1. Germline-derived CDR1 and CDR2 are LNHDA and SQIVND (reference sequence). V lost 7 bases, J lost 7 bases, and 6 bases stayed unmatched. This CDR3 comprises 13 residues. The CDR3 protein is CASKGTGFQPQHF. Here the CDR3 DNA reads TGTGCCAGTAAGGGGACAGGCTTCCAGCCCCAGCATTTT.

This chain connects TRBV28 to TRBJ1-5; 9 bases are shared with TRBD1. The germline V gene encodes CDR1 MDHEN and CDR2 SYDVKM. The trim removed 5 bases at V and 6 bases at J, leaving 8 bases unmatched. CDR3 length equals 15 residues. The CDR3 loop reads CASSIGLDRGQPQHF. The CDR3 region has the DNA TGTGCCAGCAGTATCGGATTGGACAGGGGTCAGCCCCAGCATTTT.

The chain couples TRBV12-2 to TRBJ2-1; TRBD2, the table's D call, lacks a check against the DNA. TRBV12-2 is marked as a pseudogene. This CDR3 is built from 12 residues. In DNA form, the CDR3 reads TGTGCAAGTCGCTTAGGACCTAGCGAGCAGTTCTTC. It encodes CASRLGPSEQFF.

This sequence joins TRBV20-1 and TRBJ2-4, with no clear D. V was clipped by 6 bases and J by 8 bases, with 11 bases between them. This CDR3 has 11 amino acids. From germline, CDR1 is DFQATT and CDR2 SNEGSKA (reference sequence). The DNA of the CDR3 is TGCAGTGCAACTCCCTTAGACATTCAGTACTTC. Translation: CSATPLDIQYF.